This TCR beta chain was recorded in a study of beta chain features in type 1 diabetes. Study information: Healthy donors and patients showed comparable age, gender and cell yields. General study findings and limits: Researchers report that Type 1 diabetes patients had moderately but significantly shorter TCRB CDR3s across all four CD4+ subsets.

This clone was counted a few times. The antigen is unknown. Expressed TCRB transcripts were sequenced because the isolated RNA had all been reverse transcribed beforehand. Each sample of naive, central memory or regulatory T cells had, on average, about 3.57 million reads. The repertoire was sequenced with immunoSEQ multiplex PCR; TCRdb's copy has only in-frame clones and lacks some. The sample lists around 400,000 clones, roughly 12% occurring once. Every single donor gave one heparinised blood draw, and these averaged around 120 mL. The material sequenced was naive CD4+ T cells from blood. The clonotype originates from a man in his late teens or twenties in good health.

As DNA, the CDR3 is TGTGCCAGCAGCCGGGTAGCGGATACGCAGTATTTT. As protein: CASSRVADTQYF. The rearrangement uses TRBV6-5 and TRBJ2-3; tentatively, D is TRBD2 (5 bases). The germline V gene encodes CDR1 MNHEY and CDR2 SVGAGI. With 6 bases removed from V and 6 bases from J, the gap between germline ends came to 10 bases. This CDR3 region has 12 residues.